This TCR beta chain was profiled in a study of cytotoxic CD8 clonotypes in ibrutinib-treated CLL. For the study at large: Patient counts were some 11 relapsed/refractory, about 14 treatment-naive and some 17 IGHV unmutated. Partial responses numbered approximately 24 and complete responses 2; after a median about 6 years, about 14 stayed remitted and 12 progressed. General observations from the study: Sampling times (in sustained-remission versus progressing patients) were not the same. Baseline levels of clonality went above those of age-matched healthy donors and moved with circulating CD8+ T-cell counts.

This clone has more than one count but fewer than ten. The antigen remains undetermined. The CDR3 has 15 amino acids. The trim removed 3 bases at V and 4 bases at J, leaving 4 bases unmatched. Germline values: CDR1 SGHNT, CDR2 YYREEE (reference sequence). Assay used: immunoSEQ multiplex PCR; TCRdb lists only in-frame clones, some missing. The sample consists of roughly 70,000 clones, 70% to 90% of them appearing once. The material was PBMCs, obtained at disease progression, from a patient treated with ibrutinib. This receptor was obtained from a human donor with chronic lymphocytic leukemia. The J gene is TRBJ2-1, the V gene TRBV5-4; 10 nucleotides align to TRBD2. This CDR3 is CASSSSGSGYNEQFF. The DNA of the CDR3 is TGTGCCAGCAGCTCTAGCGGGAGCGGTTACAATGAGCAGTTCTTC.